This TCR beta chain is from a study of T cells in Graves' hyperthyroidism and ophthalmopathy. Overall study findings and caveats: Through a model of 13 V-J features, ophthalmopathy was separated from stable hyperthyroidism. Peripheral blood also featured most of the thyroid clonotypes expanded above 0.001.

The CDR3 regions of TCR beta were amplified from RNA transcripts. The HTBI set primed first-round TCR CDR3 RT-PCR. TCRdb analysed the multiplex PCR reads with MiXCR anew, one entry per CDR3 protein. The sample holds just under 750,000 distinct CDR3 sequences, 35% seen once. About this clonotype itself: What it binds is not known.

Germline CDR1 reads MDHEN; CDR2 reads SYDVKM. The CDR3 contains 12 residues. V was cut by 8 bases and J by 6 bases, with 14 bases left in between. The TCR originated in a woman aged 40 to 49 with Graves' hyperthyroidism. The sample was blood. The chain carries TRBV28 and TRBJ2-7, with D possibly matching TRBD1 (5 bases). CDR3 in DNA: TGTGCCAGCCGACCCGACAGTCTCGAGCAGTACTTC. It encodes CASRPDSLEQYF.